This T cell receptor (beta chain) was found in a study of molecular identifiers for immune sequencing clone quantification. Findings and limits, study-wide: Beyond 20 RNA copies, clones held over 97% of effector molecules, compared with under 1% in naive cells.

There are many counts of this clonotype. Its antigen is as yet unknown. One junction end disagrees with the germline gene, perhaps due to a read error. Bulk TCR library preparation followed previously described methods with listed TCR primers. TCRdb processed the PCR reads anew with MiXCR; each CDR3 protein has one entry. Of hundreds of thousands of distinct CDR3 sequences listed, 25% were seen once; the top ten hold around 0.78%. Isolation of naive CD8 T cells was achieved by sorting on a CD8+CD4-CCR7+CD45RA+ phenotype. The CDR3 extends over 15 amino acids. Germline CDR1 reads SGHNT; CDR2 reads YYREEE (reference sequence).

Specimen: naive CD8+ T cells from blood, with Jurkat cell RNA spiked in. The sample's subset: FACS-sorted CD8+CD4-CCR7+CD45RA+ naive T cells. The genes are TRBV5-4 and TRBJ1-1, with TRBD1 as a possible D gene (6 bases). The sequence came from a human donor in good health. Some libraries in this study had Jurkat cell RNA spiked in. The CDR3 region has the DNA TGTGCCAGCAGTAACAGAGATATCCGGGACATAGGAGGCCCCTTT. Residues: CASSNRDIRDIGGPF. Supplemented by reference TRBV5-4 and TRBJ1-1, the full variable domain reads ETGVTQSPTHLIKTRGQQVTLRCSSQSGHNTVSWYQQALGQGPQFIFQYYREEENGRGNFPPRFSGLQFPNYSSELNVNALELDDSALYLCASSNRDIRDIGGPFGQGTRLTVV.